The source of this T cell receptor beta chain is a study of blood T cell repertoires in COVID-19. Study information: Samples representing acute and convalescent COVID-19 were sourced from the United States, Italy and Spain.

TCRdb's table, derived via immunoSEQ multiplex PCR, lists solely in-frame clones and lacks some. The sample gives 210,000 or so clones, around nine tenths of which show up once; 3.7% is in the top ten. V was pared by 4 bases and J by 2 bases, with 20 bases between. CDR1 and CDR2 (germline): SGHRS, YFSETQ. The CDR3 has 17 amino acids. V gene TRBV5-1 combines with J gene TRBJ2-3; D may be TRBD2 (6 bases). The source is a woman in her 30s who had been exposed to COVID-19. Sample: PBMCs or T cells enriched from blood (not recorded which). CDR3 coding DNA: TGCGCCAGCAGCAGGATTGGTTCTAGCGCGAACACAGATACGCAGTATTTT. Amino acids: CASSRIGSSANTDTQYF. The whole variable domain, filled in from reference TRBV5-1 and TRBJ2-3, reads KAGVTQTPRYLIKTRGQQVTLSCSPISGHRSVSWYQQTPGQGLQFLFEYFSETQRNKGNFPGRFSGRQFSNSRSEMNVSTLELGDSALYLCASSRIGSSANTDTQYFGPGTRLTVL.